This TCR beta chain was found in a study of STAT5B mutations in CD4+ large granular lymphocyte leukemia. The data were produced by immunoSEQ multiplex PCR, yet TCRdb's version contains in-frame clones alone and is incomplete. Of 25,000 to 35,000 clones in the sample, less than 75% are singletons; the top ten hold about 0.45%. Notes on the study in general: Without HLA matching, higher CD4+ than CD8+ T-LGLL clonality could reflect small sample size.

A remark on this clone: The antigen remains undetermined.

Trimming removed 5 bases at V and 2 bases at J, with 9 bases between. The V gene's germline CDR1 is GTSNPN and CDR2 SVGIG (reference sequence). CDR3 size: 12 residues. This TCR was sampled from a human donor in good health. The V gene is TRBV30, the J gene TRBJ2-5, with D perhaps matching TRBD1 or TRBD2 (5 bases each). The source material was CD4+ T cells from blood buffy coats. The CDR3 region is CAWGDRQETQYF. CDR3 DNA sequence: TGTGCCTGGGGGGACCGTCAAGAGACCCAGTACTTC.